This T cell receptor beta chain derives from a study of blood T cell repertoires in COVID-19. Across the study: The samples span acute and convalescent COVID-19 from the United States, Italy and Spain.

Germline lookup yields CDR1 MNHEY and CDR2 SVGAGI. V was clipped by 0 bases and J by 7 bases, with 19 bases between them. CDR3 length equals 16 residues. Assignment of participants to cohorts was predicated upon participant-reported clinical history. Recovered participants had two consecutive negative NP/OP PCR tests, healthcare professional clearance, or symptom resolution. Sequenced by immunoSEQ multiplex PCR; TCRdb stores in-frame clones only, minus some. The sample includes just under 250,000 clones, around nine tenths of them seen just once. The table lists this clone with a count of one. Sequenced sample: PBMCs or T cells enriched from blood (not recorded which). The receptor comes from a woman aged 25 to 39 who had recovered from COVID-19. The gene calls are TRBV6-5 and TRBJ2-7; the D gene is possibly TRBD2 (6 bases). CDR3 bases: TGTGCCAGCAGTTACTCGTACCCGGGAGAACAGTATGAGCAGTACTTC. It specifies CASSYSYPGEQYEQYF.